The 30 T cell receptor beta chains below all came from one sample that was sequenced in a study of T-cell memory formation after mild COVID-19 (dated by TCRdb to about 2021). Libraries were made using 5' RACE. Sequencing was carried out with an Illumina NovaSeq 6000. TCRdb reworked the public reads: Q25 trimming with fastp, MiXCR clone assembly, productive beta chains retained. Records with the same CDR3 protein are collapsed into one entry carrying the most frequent genes and DNA. Recorded for this sample are approximately 300,000 distinct CDR3 sequences; 15% to 20% of them occurred a single time. About 21% of the sample comes from the top ten. Material: PBMCs or a T cell subset sorted from them (not recorded which). The receptors stem from a young man who had mild COVID-19 (a few samples of this study predate the infection). The sample titles of this study are shuffled in the database, so cell type and time point are left out; the donor was told from shared clones.

This clonotype was counted many times. V gene TRBV11-2 combines with J gene TRBJ2-1; D is ambiguous. The CDR3 has 10 residues. The germline CDR1 and CDR2 sequences are SGHAT and FQNNGV. Trimming removed 3 bases at V and 8 bases at J, with 2 bases between. The CDR3 reads CASSFHEQFF. CDR3 nucleotide sequence: TGTGCCAGCAGCTTCCATGAGCAGTTCTTC.

In this sample, this clonotype turned up a few times. The V call is TRBV18, the J call TRBJ2-7; 7 bases align to TRBD2. J lost 2 bases, V lost 1 base, and 11 bases had no gene match. Germline CDR1 KGHSH, CDR2 LQKENI. The CDR3 contains 17 residues. This CDR3 is CASSPRLRSGRAYEQYF. The CDR3 bases are TGTGCCAGCTCACCACGCCTCCGGTCAGGGAGGGCCTACGAGCAGTACTTC. The full variable domain, with the rest looked up from reference TRBV18 and TRBJ2-7, is NAGVMQNPRHLVRRRGQEARLRCSPMKGHSHVYWYRQLPEEGLKFMVYLQKENIIDESGMPKERFSAEFPKEGPSILRIQQVVRGDSAAYFCASSPRLRSGRAYEQYFGPGTRLTVT.

The V gene is TRBV4-3, the J gene TRBJ1-4; 9 bases fit TRBD1. J gave up 8 bases and V 5 bases, and 9 bases lay outside the gene matches. This CDR3 spans 15 amino acids. Germline CDR1 reads LGHNA; CDR2 reads YSLEER. The CDR3 DNA reads TGCGCCAGCAGCGCCGGGACAGGGAAAGGAGAAAAACTGTTTTTT. It yields the protein CASSAGTGKGEKLFF.

This rearrangement joins TRBV7-2 to TRBJ1-1, with no clear D. The V gene lost 5 bases and the J gene lost 5 bases, with 12 bases spanning the gap. The germline V gene encodes CDR1 SGHTA and CDR2 FQGNSA. The CDR3 totals 13 residues. Here the CDR3 reads CASSLISGTEAFF. In nucleotides, the CDR3 is TGTGCCAGCAGCCTTATCTCGGGGACTGAAGCTTTCTTT.

V gene TRBV18 combines with J gene TRBJ2-3; possible D gene TRBD2, 5 bases. Trimming removed 0 bases at V and 3 bases at J, with 13 bases between. CDR1 is KGHSH and CDR2 is LQKENI in the germline V gene. This CDR3 is built from 16 residues. DNA for the CDR3: TGTGCCAGCTCACCACCGGCTAGCCGTTTTACAGATACGCAGTATTTT. Residues: CASSPPASRFTDTQYF.

CDR3 protein: CASSSGGLPSNSPLHF. For the CDR3, the DNA is TGTGCCAGCAGTTCTGGGGGCCTGCCCTCTAACTCACCCCTCCACTTT. V and J are TRBV12-3 or TRBV12-4 and TRBJ1-6, with D maybe TRBD1 (6 bases). V shed 4 bases and J shed 10 bases, with 20 bases lying between them. This CDR3 contains 16 residues.

This clonotype was picked up a small number of times. The chain carries TRBV12-3 or TRBV12-4 and TRBJ2-3; 7 bases align to TRBD2. J was trimmed by 6 bases and V by 1 base; bases with no gene match: 1. This CDR3 is built from 13 residues. CDR3 residues: CASSLGEGDTQYF. The CDR3 DNA reads TGTGCCAGCAGTTTAGGGGAGGGTGATACGCAGTATTTT.

This chain joins TRBV4-3 and TRBJ2-3, with D unresolved. CDR3 length equals 17 residues. Trimming shortened V by 1 base and J by 0 bases, and 14 bases separated the two germline ends. Germline V gene lookup returns CDR1 LGHNA and CDR2 YSLEER. The CDR3 region is CASSQAGRRLSTDTQYF. The CDR3 DNA reads as TGCGCCAGCAGCCAAGCAGGCCGTCGCTTAAGCACAGATACGCAGTATTTT.

This clonotype has only a few counts. The chain is built from TRBV4-3 and TRBJ2-7; the D call may be TRBD1 or TRBD2 (5 bases each). The CDR3 spans 15 residues. Looked up from germline, CDR1 is LGHNA and CDR2 is YSLEER. Trimming removed 3 bases from V and 3 bases from J, with 15 bases in between. As DNA, the CDR3 is TGCGCCAGCAGCCAGGACCTCCGAGGGGACTACGAGCAGTACTTC. This sequence encodes CASSQDLRGDYEQYF.

The J gene is TRBJ2-4, the V gene TRBV20-1; 10 bases are a match to TRBD1. The CDR3 sequence is 13 residues long. Germline CDR1 is DFQATT and CDR2 is SNEGSKA (reference sequence). With V trimmed by 6 bases and J by 8 bases, 7 bases remained unmatched. CDR3 region: CSASDRGRHIQYF. CDR3 bases: TGCAGTGCCTCGGACAGGGGGAGGCACATTCAGTACTTC.

This chain connects TRBV4-1 to TRBJ2-2; possible D gene TRBD1, 6 bases. CDR1 is MGHRA, CDR2 YSYEKL, per germline. With 6 bases removed from V and 6 bases from J, the gap between germline ends came to 17 bases. The CDR3 has 15 residues. CDR3 nucleotide sequence: TGCGCCAGCAGGACCCCAGGGGCCCGGGCCGGGGAGCTGTTTTTT. Translated, it gives CASRTPGARAGELFF.

This clonotype was observed a few times. This chain uses TRBV6-1 with TRBJ2-6, with D tentatively TRBD1 (5 bases). From germline, CDR1 is MNHNS and CDR2 SASEGT. Between the trimmed V and J ends, which lost 4 bases and 2 bases, there was a span of 9 bases. The CDR3 spans 15 residues. The CDR3 DNA follows: TGTGCCAGCAGTGCAAGGGGAACTGGGGCCAACGTCCTGACTTTC. Translated: CASSARGTGANVLTF.

The chain has TRBV7-9 and TRBJ2-7, with TRBD1 matching over 8 bases. This CDR3 has 13 amino acids. The germline gives CDR1 SEHNR, CDR2 FQNEAQ (reference sequence). Trimming took 3 bases from V and 6 from J; bases not matched to a gene: 4. The CDR3 protein is CASSFTDRGEQYV. The CDR3 bases are TGTGCCAGCAGCTTTACCGACAGGGGCGAGCAGTACGTC.

This clonotype was recorded a few times. V is TRBV11-2 and J is TRBJ2-3; 12 nucleotides align to TRBD2. Trimming cost V 7 bases and J 2 bases; bases outside gene matches: 7. CDR1 and CDR2 (germline): SGHAT, FQNNGV. This CDR3 has 16 residues. The CDR3 here is CASIAWTSGVTDTQYF. The CDR3 DNA follows: TGTGCCAGCATTGCGTGGACTAGCGGGGTCACAGATACGCAGTATTTT.

In this sample, this clonotype turned up a few times. The V gene is TRBV7-2, the J gene TRBJ2-3; D ambiguous. Per germline, CDR1 SGHTA and CDR2 FQGNSA. This CDR3 has 13 amino acids. The germline V and J ends were trimmed by 4 bases and 6 bases, with 11 bases remaining between them. The CDR3 coding sequence is TGTGCCAGCAGCTCCGGCACTGCGGATACGCAGTATTTT. Its translation: CASSSGTADTQYF. Full variable domain (rest looked up from reference TRBV7-2 and TRBJ2-3): GAGVSQSPSNKVTEKGKDVELRCDPISGHTALYWYRQSLGQGLEFLIYFQGNSAPDKSGLPSDRFSAERTGGSVSTLTIQRTQQEDSAVYLCASSSGTADTQYFGPGTRLTVL.

There are a few counts of this clonotype. The V gene is TRBV9, the J gene TRBJ2-3; TRBD1 or TRBD2 may be the D gene (5 bases each). CDR1 and CDR2 (germline): SGDLS, YYNGEE. The CDR3 loop spans 19 amino acids. Trimming removed 0 bases at V and 3 bases at J, with 23 bases between. The CDR3 sequence: CASSVASPDRGLWTDTQYF. The CDR3 bases are TGTGCCAGCAGCGTAGCCTCCCCAGATCGGGGCCTCTGGACAGATACGCAGTATTTT.

In this sample, this clonotype turned up a few times. The CDR3 DNA reads as TGTGCCAGCAGCTTAGTCGGACGGGAGCCTAACAATGAGCAGTTCTTC. This gives the protein CASSLVGREPNNEQFF. The chain links TRBV7-6 to TRBJ2-1; weak D call: TRBD2 (6 bases). The ends were cut back, 1 base at V and 5 bases at J, with 15 bases in the middle. Germline assignment: CDR1 SGHVS and CDR2 FNYEAQ. The CDR3 covers 16 residues. The full variable domain, rest sourced from reference TRBV7-6 and TRBJ2-1, is GAGVSQSPRYKVTKRGQDVALRCDPISGHVSLYWYRQALGQGPEFLTYFNYEAQQDKSGLPNDRFSAERPEGSISTLTIQRTEQRDSAMYRCASSLVGREPNNEQFFGPGTRLTVL.

The chain links TRBV6-5 to TRBJ1-2; D is ambiguous. The CDR3 is made up of 14 amino acids. Trimming removed 5 bases from V and 5 bases from J, with 15 bases in between. Per germline, CDR1 MNHEY and CDR2 SVGAGI. In DNA form, the CDR3 reads TGTGCCAGCAGTCAGACCCGCAGTTATTATGGCTACACCTTC. Protein: CASSQTRSYYGYTF.

This clonotype occurred a few times. The chain joins TRBV12-3 or TRBV12-4 to TRBJ2-5, with unresolved D. The CDR3 consists of 14 residues. Trimming removed 7 bases from V and 2 bases from J, with 14 bases in between. The CDR3 loop is CASTSPAVQETQYF. CDR3 bases: TGTGCCAGCACCTCACCCGCGGTTCAAGAGACCCAGTACTTC.

V usage is TRBV24-1 and J usage is TRBJ2-5, with TRBD1 identical over 7 bases. This CDR3 region has 15 residues. CDR1 is KGHDR, CDR2 SFDVKD, per germline. J gave up 1 base and V 2 bases, and 3 bases lay outside the gene matches. DNA of the CDR3: TGTGCCACCAGTGATTCGAACAGGGGCCAAGAGACCCAGTACTTC. Protein: CATSDSNRGQETQYF.

V is TRBV11-2 and J is TRBJ2-5, with 14 bases that match TRBD2. Germline trimming cut 5 bases from V and 7 bases from J; bases unmatched to any gene: 3. There are 14 residues in the CDR3. CDR1 is SGHAT and CDR2 is FQNNGV in the germline V gene. The CDR3 DNA sequence: TGTGCCAGCAGCCTGACTAGCGGGGGGGGGACCCAGTACTTC. Translation: CASSLTSGGGTQYF.

This chain joins TRBV5-1 and TRBJ2-1, with TRBD1 identical over 10 bases. CDR3 length: 16 amino acids. The trim removed 6 bases at V and 4 bases at J, leaving 10 bases unmatched. Germline CDR1 is SGHRS and CDR2 is YFSETQ. The CDR3 protein is CASTGQGVIGYNEQFF. DNA of the CDR3: TGCGCCAGCACCGGACAGGGGGTTATAGGATACAATGAGCAGTTCTTC.

The genes are TRBV6-5 and TRBJ2-7; TRBD2 aligns across 11 bases. The CDR3 has 13 residues. V lost 2 bases and J lost 7; bases outside the gene matches: 1. The V gene's germline CDR1 is MNHEY and CDR2 SVGAGI. The CDR3 here is CASSYLAGGEQYF. CDR3 DNA: TGTGCCAGCAGTTACCTAGCGGGGGGTGAGCAGTACTTC.

V is TRBV9 and J is TRBJ1-3; D not resolved. Germline-derived CDR1 and CDR2 are SGDLS and YYNGEE. Trimming stripped 1 base from V and 4 bases from J, with 18 bases between. The CDR3 covers 17 residues. CDR3 bases: TGTGCCAGCAGCGTACGTGAAACTCGCGAAGGGGGAAACACCATATATTTT. Translating it yields CASSVRETREGGNTIYF.

The chain has TRBV5-1 and TRBJ1-2; D perhaps matches TRBD1 (5 bases). CDR1 and CDR2 from the germline V gene are SGHRS and YFSETQ. The CDR3 has 12 residues. The V end was cut by 7 bases, the J end by 4 bases, with 11 bases between. The CDR3 nucleotides are TGCGCCAGCTATTCGGGACCCTATGGCTACACCTTC. Translating gives CASYSGPYGYTF.

The chain recombines TRBV5-5 with TRBJ2-5; D is perhaps TRBD1 (6 bases). The CDR3 sequence is 14 residues long. Germline CDR1 is SGHKS and CDR2 is YYEKEE (reference sequence). V dropped 2 bases and J dropped 4 bases, with 12 bases sitting between them. The DNA of the CDR3 is TGTGCCAGCAGCTTTCAGGGGCTGGGAGAGACCCAGTACTTC. Protein sequence: CASSFQGLGETQYF.

The chain uses TRBV5-5 and TRBJ1-4; tentative D call: TRBD1 (5 bases). Per germline, CDR1 SGHKS and CDR2 YYEKEE (reference sequence). The CDR3 covers 16 residues. Trimming removed 2 bases at V and 10 bases at J, with 21 bases between. The CDR3 sequence: CASSFARGGNFGKLFF. The CDR3 DNA reads TGTGCCAGCAGCTTCGCGCGGGGGGGGAATTTTGGAAAACTGTTTTTT.

This clonotype was counted a few times. The rearrangement uses TRBV4-1 and TRBJ1-4; weak D call: TRBD1 (6 bases). There are 16 residues in the CDR3. Trimming took 7 bases from V and 1 from J, leaving 16 bases between them. Per germline, CDR1 MGHRA and CDR2 YSYEKL. CDR3 amino acids: CASTTFPTGTNEKLFF. CDR3 coding DNA: TGCGCCAGCACCACTTTTCCGACAGGAACTAATGAAAAACTGTTTTTT.

This clonotype was seen only a few times. CDR3 sequence reads: CASSQVFRTGVQEQYV. CDR3 DNA sequence: TGCGCCAGCAGCCAAGTCTTCCGGACAGGAGTTCAAGAGCAGTACGTC. V and J are TRBV4-1 and TRBJ2-7; the match to TRBD1 covers 7 bases. The germline V gene has CDR1 MGHRA and CDR2 YSYEKL. Trimming cost V 1 base and J 7 bases; bases outside gene matches: 13. There are 16 residues in the CDR3.

The rearrangement joins TRBV6-6 to TRBJ1-3; D remains unclear. The CDR3 has 13 amino acids. V was shortened by 6 bases and J by 0 bases, with 6 bases between the two germline ends. Per the germline V gene, CDR1 is MNHNY and CDR2 is SVGAGI (reference sequence). CDR3 bases: TGTGCCAGCAGGAGGGACTCTGGAAACACCATATATTTT. This gives the protein CASRRDSGNTIYF.